This is a list of T cell receptor beta chains from one sample in a study of memory CD4+ T cells and cytomegalovirus serostatus. Only in-frame clones appear in the TCRdb table, and some are missing; sequencing was by immunoSEQ multiplex PCR. The repertoire holds under 40,000 clones, with around three quarters as singletons. The sample taken for sequencing was memory CD4+ T cells from blood. These receptors were collected from an adult in good health and CMV-seropositive. Each CDR3 is given with its conserved first and last residue. The D gene is left open where the match is weak. The listing skips clone size in some rows; elsewhere it reads once, few, many or a size class.

j_call clone_size d_call cdr3_length v_call cdr3_aa cdr3_nt
TRBJ2-7 . TRBD2 14 TRBV5-6 CASSFVEGRDEQYF TGTGCCAGCAGCTTCGTTGAAGGGAGGGACGAGCAGTACTTC
TRBJ1-2 . TRBD1 15 TRBV28 CASSYRDRGAHGYTF TGTGCCAGCAGTTACAGGGACAGGGGGGCCCATGGCTACACCTTC
TRBJ1-1 . . 16 TRBV12-5 CASGLVQGGMNTEAFF TGTGCTAGTGGTTTGGTACAGGGTGGGATGAACACTGAAGCTTTCTTT
TRBJ2-5 . . 11 TRBV6-1 CASTAKETQYF TGTGCCAGCACTGCTAAAGAGACCCAGTACTTC
TRBJ2-1 . TRBD2 14 TRBV15 CATSRAGLANEQFF TGTGCCACCAGCAGGGCGGGACTAGCCAATGAGCAGTTCTTC
TRBJ2-1 . TRBD2 13 TRBV5-1 CASTDGLANEQFF TGCGCCAGCACTGATGGACTAGCGAATGAGCAGTTCTTC
TRBJ2-5 . TRBD1 17 TRBV7-9 CASSLGQGARTVETQYF TGTGCCAGCAGTCTAGGACAGGGGGCGCGAACAGTGGAGACCCAGTACTTC
TRBJ2-6 . TRBD2 16 TRBV5-4 CASSPGGTGGANVLTF TGTGCCAGCAGCCCCGGGGGGACCGGTGGGGCCAACGTCCTGACTTTC
TRBJ2-3 . . 13 TRBV18 CASSETNTDTQYF TGTGCCAGCTCAGAAACGAACACAGATACGCAGTATTTT
TRBJ2-1 once . 12 TRBV7-9 CASTDSYNEQFF TGTGCCAGCACAGACTCCTACAATGAGCAGTTCTTC
TRBJ1-1 . TRBD1 13 TRBV6-1 CASRGTGYTEAFF TGTGCCAGCAGAGGGACAGGGTACACTGAAGCTTTCTTT
TRBJ2-1 . TRBD2 14 TRBV4-3 CASSLGGGSNEQFF TGCGCCAGCAGCCTCGGCGGGGGTAGCAATGAGCAGTTCTTC
TRBJ2-2 . . 14 TRBV7-2 CASSWGLNTGELFF TGTGCCAGCAGCTGGGGACTGAACACCGGGGAGCTGTTTTTT
TRBJ2-7 . . 13 TRBV6-4 CASSLGTLSGQYF TGTGCCAGCAGCCTAGGGACTCTCTCGGGGCAGTACTTC
TRBJ2-1 . TRBD2 16 TRBV4-3 CASSQDGTRIYNEQFF TGCGCCAGCAGCCAAGACGGGACTAGAATCTACAATGAGCAGTTCTTC
TRBJ1-5 few . 15 TRBV7-2 CASSLVVRSNQPQHF TGTGCCAGCAGCTTAGTGGTGAGGAGCAATCAGCCCCAGCATTTT
TRBJ1-3 . . 14 TRBV6-5 CASSAGLAGNTIYF TGTGCCAGCAGTGCGGGATTGGCTGGAAACACCATATATTTT
TRBJ2-7 few . 13 TRBV7-9 CASSRRTPYEQYF TGTGCCAGCAGCCGAAGAACGCCCTACGAGCAGTACTTC
TRBJ2-7 . TRBD2 16 TRBV4-3 CASSRAAGESSYEQYF TGCGCCAGCAGCCGGGCCGCGGGGGAGAGCTCCTACGAGCAGTACTTC
TRBJ2-1 . . 16 TRBV5-1 CASSLDTSSSYNEQFF TGCGCCAGCAGCTTGGACACCTCTAGCTCCTACAATGAGCAGTTCTTC
TRBJ1-1 . . 15 TRBV21-1 CASTPPSRGGTEAFF TGTGCCAGCACCCCGCCTAGCAGGGGTGGGACTGAAGCTTTCTTT
TRBJ2-1 . TRBD2 17 TRBV18 CASSPWTSGGRGNEQFF TGTGCCAGCTCACCGTGGACTAGCGGGGGGCGTGGGAATGAGCAGTTCTTC
TRBJ1-3 . . 16 TRBV4-3 CASSPADWGSGNTIYF TGCGCCAGCAGCCCCGCTGACTGGGGGTCTGGAAACACCATATATTTT
TRBJ1-4 few TRBD1 14 TRBV19 CASRTGQSNEKLFF TGTGCCAGTAGGACAGGGCAGTCTAATGAAAAACTGTTTTTT
TRBJ1-1 . . 13 TRBV18 CASSRNRGDEAFF TGTGCCAGCTCCCGTAACCGTGGGGATGAAGCTTTCTTT
TRBJ2-7 . . 15 TRBV4-2 CASSQDLGGHYEQYF TGTGCCAGCAGCCAAGATCTGGGGGGGCATTACGAGCAGTACTTC
TRBJ1-1 . . 15 TRBV7-6 CASSSTSGVNTEAFF TGTGCCAGCAGCTCCACCTCTGGGGTGAACACTGAAGCTTTCTTT
TRBJ1-4 . . 14 TRBV5-4 CASSWAGSNEKLFF TGTGCCAGCAGCTGGGCAGGGTCAAATGAAAAACTGTTTTTT
TRBJ1-1 once . 13 TRBV18 CASSLEGNTEAFF TGTGCCAGCTCATTGGAAGGGAACACTGAAGCTTTCTTT
TRBJ1-1 . . 13 TRBV9 CASSPRPNTEAFF TGTGCCAGCAGCCCGCGACCGAACACTGAAGCTTTCTTT